This TCR beta chain was profiled in a study of blood T cell repertoires in COVID-19. Whole-study context: COVID-19 samples from acute and convalescent phases originated in the United States, Italy and Spain. PBMCs, B-cell-depleted T cells, or T cells were the source of the cDNA or gDNA that made up the material.

The CDR3 has 12 amino acids. In germline, CDR1 is SGHRS, CDR2 YFSETQ. Trimming took 4 bases from V and 7 from J, leaving 11 bases between them. Per the original methods: Amplification from reference gene primers served as the basis for estimated nucleated cell counts. The data were produced by immunoSEQ multiplex PCR, yet TCRdb's version contains in-frame clones alone and is incomplete. The V and J calls and the clone size are those of that table, but D and trimming were determined from the DNA. The sample has about 150,000 clones, about 92% seen once. Sequencing was carried out using peripheral blood. The TCR was taken from a human donor in a cohort sampled during active COVID-19. The genes are TRBV5-1 and TRBJ1-1, with D tentatively TRBD1 (6 bases). This CDR3 is CASSQGTREAFF. The DNA of the CDR3 is TGCGCCAGCAGCCAGGGGACACGTGAAGCTTTCTTT.